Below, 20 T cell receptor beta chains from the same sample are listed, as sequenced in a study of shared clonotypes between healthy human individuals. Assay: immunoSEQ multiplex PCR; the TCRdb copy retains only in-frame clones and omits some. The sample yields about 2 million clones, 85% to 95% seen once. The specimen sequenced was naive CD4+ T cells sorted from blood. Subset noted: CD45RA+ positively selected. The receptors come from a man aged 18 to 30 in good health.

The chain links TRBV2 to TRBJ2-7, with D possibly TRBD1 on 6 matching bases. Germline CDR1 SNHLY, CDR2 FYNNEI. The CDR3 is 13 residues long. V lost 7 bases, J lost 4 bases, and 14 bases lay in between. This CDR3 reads CASTEDSLYEQYF. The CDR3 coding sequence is TGTGCCAGCACTGAGGACAGCTTATACGAGCAGTACTTC.

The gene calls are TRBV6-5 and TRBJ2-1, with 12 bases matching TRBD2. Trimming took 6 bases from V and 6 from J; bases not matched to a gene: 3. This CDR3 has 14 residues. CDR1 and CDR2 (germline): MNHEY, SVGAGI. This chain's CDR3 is CASRRTSGVNEQFF. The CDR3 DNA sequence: TGTGCCAGCAGGCGGACTAGCGGGGTCAATGAGCAGTTCTTC.

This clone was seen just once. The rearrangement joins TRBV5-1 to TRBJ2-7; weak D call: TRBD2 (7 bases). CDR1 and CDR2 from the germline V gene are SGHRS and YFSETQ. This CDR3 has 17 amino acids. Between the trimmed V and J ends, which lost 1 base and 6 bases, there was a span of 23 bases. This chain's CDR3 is CASSLSASAGAPREQYF. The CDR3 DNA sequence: TGCGCCAGCAGCTTGTCGGCTTCGGCGGGGGCACCTCGCGAGCAGTACTTC.

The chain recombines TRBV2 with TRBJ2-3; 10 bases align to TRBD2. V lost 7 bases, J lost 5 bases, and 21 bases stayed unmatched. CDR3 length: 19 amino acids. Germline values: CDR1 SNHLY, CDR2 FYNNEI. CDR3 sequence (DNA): TGTGCCAGCATGGGAATAAAAGCGGCTAGCGGGAGTCGCAGAGATACGCAGTATTTT. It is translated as CASMGIKAASGSRRDTQYF.

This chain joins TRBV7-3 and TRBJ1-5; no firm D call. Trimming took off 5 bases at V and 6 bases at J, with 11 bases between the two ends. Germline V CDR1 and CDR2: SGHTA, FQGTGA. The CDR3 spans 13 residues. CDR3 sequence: CASSLRPGQPQHF. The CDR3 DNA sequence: TGTGCCAGCAGCCTAAGGCCGGGTCAGCCCCAGCATTTT.

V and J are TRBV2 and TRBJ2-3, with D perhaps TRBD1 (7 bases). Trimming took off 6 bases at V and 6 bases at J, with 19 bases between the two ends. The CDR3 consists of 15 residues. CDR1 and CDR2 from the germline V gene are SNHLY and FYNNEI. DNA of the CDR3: TGTGCCAGCAGGTCCACAGGGGCCGGAGGGGATACGCAGTATTTT. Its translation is CASRSTGAGGDTQYF.

The CDR3 DNA follows: TGTGCCAGCTCATATTACCAGGGTGATGAGCAGTTCTTC. Encoded protein: CASSYYQGDEQFF. The rearrangement links TRBV18 to TRBJ2-1; TRBD1 might be the D (5 bases). Trimming took off 5 bases at V and 8 bases at J, with 13 bases between the two ends. The CDR3 runs to 13 residues. Germline V gene lookup returns CDR1 KGHSH and CDR2 LQKENI.

CDR3 amino acids: CASSGGSYNSPLHF. CDR3 DNA: TGTGCCAGCTCGGGGGGCTCCTATAATTCACCCCTCCACTTT. The V gene is TRBV7-6, the J gene TRBJ1-6; D perhaps matches TRBD1 (5 bases). Germline assignment: CDR1 SGHVS and CDR2 FNYEAQ. V lost 8 bases and J 0 bases, leaving 8 bases between the germline ends. This CDR3 spans 14 amino acids. The variable domain in full, with the rest retrieved from reference TRBV7-6 and TRBJ1-6, is GAGVSQSPRYKVTKRGQDVALRCDPISGHVSLYWYRQALGQGPEFLTYFNYEAQQDKSGLPNDRFSAERPEGSISTLTIQRTEQRDSAMYRCASSGGSYNSPLHFGNGTRLTVT.

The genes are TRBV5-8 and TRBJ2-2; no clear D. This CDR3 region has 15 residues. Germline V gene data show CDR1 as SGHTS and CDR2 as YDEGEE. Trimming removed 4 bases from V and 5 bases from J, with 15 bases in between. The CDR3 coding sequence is TGTGCCAGCAGCCCGGAACGGGCACTAACCGGGGAGCTGTTTTTT. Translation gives CASSPERALTGELFF.

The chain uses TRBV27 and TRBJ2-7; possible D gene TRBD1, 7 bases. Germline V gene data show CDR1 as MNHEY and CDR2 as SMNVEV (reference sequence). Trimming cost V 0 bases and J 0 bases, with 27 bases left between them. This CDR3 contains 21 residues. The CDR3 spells CASSLSDSQGVKAGLSYEQYF. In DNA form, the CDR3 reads TGTGCCAGCAGTTTATCGGATAGTCAGGGGGTCAAGGCGGGGCTCTCCTACGAGCAGTACTTC.

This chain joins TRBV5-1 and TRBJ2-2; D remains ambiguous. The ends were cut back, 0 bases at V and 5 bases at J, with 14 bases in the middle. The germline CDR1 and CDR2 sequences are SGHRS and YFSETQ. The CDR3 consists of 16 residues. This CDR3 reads CASSLGPMGATGELFF. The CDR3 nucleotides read TGCGCCAGCAGCTTGGGGCCAATGGGTGCAACCGGGGAGCTGTTTTTT.

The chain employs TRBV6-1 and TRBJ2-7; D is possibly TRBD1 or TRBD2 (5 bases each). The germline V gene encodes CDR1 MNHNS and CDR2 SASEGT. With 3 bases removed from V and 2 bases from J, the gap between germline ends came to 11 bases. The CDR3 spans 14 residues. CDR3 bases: TGTGCCAGCAGTGAGTGGCAGGGACCCTACGAGCAGTACTTC. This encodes CASSEWQGPYEQYF.

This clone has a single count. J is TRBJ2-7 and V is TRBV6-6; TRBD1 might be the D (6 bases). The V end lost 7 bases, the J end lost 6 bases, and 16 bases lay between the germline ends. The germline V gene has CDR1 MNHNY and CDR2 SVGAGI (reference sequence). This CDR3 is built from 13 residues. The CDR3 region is CASTPVTGSEQYF. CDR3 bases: TGTGCCAGCACCCCAGTGACAGGTAGCGAGCAGTACTTC.

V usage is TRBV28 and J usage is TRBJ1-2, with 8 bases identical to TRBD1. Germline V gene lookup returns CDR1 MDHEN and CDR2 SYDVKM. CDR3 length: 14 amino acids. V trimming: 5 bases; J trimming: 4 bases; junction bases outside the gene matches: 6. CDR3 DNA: TGTGCCAGCAGTGCCCCGGACAGGGCCTATGGCTACACCTTC. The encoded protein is CASSAPDRAYGYTF.

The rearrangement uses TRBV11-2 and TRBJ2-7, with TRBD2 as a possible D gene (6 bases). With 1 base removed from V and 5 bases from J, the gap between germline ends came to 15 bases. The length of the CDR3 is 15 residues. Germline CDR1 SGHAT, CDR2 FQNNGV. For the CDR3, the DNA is TGTGCCAGCAGCTTAGTAGCTAGCGTGAAACACGAGCAGTACTTC. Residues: CASSLVASVKHEQYF.

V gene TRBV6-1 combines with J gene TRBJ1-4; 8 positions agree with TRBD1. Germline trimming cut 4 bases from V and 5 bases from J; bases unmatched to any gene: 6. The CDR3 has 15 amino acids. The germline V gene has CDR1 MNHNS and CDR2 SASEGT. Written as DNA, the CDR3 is TGTGCCAGCAGTGGATGGACAGGGAGGAATGAAAAACTGTTTTTT. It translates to CASSGWTGRNEKLFF.

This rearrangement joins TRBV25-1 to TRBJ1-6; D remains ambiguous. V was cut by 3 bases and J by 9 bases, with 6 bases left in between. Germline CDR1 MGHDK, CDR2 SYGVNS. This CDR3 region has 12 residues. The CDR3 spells CASSDGFSPLHF. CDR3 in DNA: TGTGCCAGCAGTGATGGGTTTTCACCCCTCCACTTT.

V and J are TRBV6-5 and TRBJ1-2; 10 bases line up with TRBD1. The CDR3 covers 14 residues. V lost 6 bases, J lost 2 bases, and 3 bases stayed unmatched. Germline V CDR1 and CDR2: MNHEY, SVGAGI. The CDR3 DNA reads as TGTGCCAGCAGACTGGGACAGGGGAACTATGGCTACACCTTC. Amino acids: CASRLGQGNYGYTF.

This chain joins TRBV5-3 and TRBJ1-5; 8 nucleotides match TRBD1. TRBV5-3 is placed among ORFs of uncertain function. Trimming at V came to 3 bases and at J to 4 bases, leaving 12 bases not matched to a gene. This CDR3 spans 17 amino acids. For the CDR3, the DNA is TGTGCCAGAAGCTGGAGAAGACAGGGGACTTTTAATCAGCCCCAGCATTTT. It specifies CARSWRRQGTFNQPQHF.

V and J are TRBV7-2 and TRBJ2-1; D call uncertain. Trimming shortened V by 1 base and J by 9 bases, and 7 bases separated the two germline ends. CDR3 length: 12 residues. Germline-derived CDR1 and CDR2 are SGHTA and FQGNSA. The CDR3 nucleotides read TGTGCCAGCAGCTTAGAGTGGGGTGAGCAGTTCTTC. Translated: CASSLEWGEQFF.